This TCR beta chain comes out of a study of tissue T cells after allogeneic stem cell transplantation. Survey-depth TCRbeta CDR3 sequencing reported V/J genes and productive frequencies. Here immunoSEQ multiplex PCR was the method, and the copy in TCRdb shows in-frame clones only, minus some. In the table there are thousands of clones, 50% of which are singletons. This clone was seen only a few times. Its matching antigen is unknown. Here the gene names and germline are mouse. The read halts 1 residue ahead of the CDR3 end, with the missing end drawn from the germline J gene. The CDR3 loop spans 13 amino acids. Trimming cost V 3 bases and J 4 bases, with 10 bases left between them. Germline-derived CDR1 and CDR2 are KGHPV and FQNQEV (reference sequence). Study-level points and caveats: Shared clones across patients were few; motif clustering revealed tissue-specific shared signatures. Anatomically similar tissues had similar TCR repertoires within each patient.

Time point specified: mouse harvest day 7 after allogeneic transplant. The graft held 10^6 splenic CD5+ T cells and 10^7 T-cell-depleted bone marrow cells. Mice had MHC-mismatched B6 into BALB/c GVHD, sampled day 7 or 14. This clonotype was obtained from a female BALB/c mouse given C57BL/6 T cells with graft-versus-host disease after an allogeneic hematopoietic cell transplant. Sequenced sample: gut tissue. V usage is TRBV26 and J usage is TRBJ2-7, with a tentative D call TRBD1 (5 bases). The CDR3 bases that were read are TGTGCCAGCAGTCTTACGGACACATATGAACAGTAC. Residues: CASSLTDTYEQY. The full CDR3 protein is CASSLTDTYEQYF.